The clone carrying this T cell receptor beta chain occurred a few times. This sample is part of a study of blood T cell repertoires in COVID-19. About the study: The United States, Italy and Spain provided the acute and convalescent COVID-19 samples. Sources were T cells, B-cell-depleted T cells, or PBMCs; the material itself was cDNA or gDNA.

CDR1 and CDR2 from the germline V gene are SGDLS and YYNGEE. CDR3 length equals 14 residues. With V trimmed by 6 bases and J by 0 bases, 2 bases remained unmatched. The authors' processing: Amplification from reference gene primers served as the basis for estimated nucleated cell counts. Data came from immunoSEQ multiplex PCR; TCRdb stores just in-frame clones and leaves some out. D and trimming were read from the DNA, whereas the V and J calls and clone size are those reported in that table. The sample lists about 47,000 clones; around four fifths were seen once. Sequencing was done on a sample of peripheral blood. The sequence came from a human donor with acute or convalescent COVID-19. The donor label of this sample is uncertain. The chain combines TRBV9 with TRBJ2-2, with TRBD2 identical over 7 bases. The CDR3 loop reads CASKAGPNTGELFF. CDR3 DNA sequence: TGTGCCAGCAAAGCGGGACCGAACACCGGGGAGCTGTTTTTT.